This TCR beta chain was identified during a study of CD8 T cells in ankylosing spondylitis (dated by TCRdb to 2016 to 2017). About the study as a whole: To find TCR variants linked to disease, the study profiled T cell receptor beta repertoires in ankylosing spondylitis patients and healthy donors. In total, the full study cohort was made up of 110 or so healthy donors and 25 ankylosing spondylitis patients. Samples of peripheral blood were taken, and for ankylosing spondylitis patients, synovial fluid was collected as well. Results and caveats for the whole study, not just this receptor: The disease-linked clones showed a CD8+ phenotype and occurred at relatively low frequencies in peripheral blood. According to the report, matched synovial fluid samples from ankylosing spondylitis patients were significantly enriched for the disease-linked clones. Blood from ankylosing spondylitis patients appeared to be characterized by a TCR beta motif composed of about eight highly homologous amino acid variants. Some motif variants had previously been reported in the synovial fluid and blood of reactive arthritis patients, which suggests shared mechanisms of disease initiation.

The CDR3 starts with the cysteine, ends with the phenylalanine, and has 13 residues. The read is trimmed to its CDR3 DNA, 39 bases read in frame from base 1. The germline V gene sets CDR1 to SQVTM and CDR2 to ANQGSEA. At the junction V is shortened by 8 bases and J by 9 bases, with 20 bases in between. Sequencing used an Illumina HiSeq 2500. Quantitative 5'-RACE with molecular barcodes was the method used to prepare the TCR beta libraries. The original methods were these. Disease-linked TCR variants were identified with a new computational method built on a probabilistic model of VDJ rearrangement. TCRdb reprocessed the public reads (quality trimming at Q25 with fastp, clone calling with MiXCR) and kept in-frame beta chains. All rows with the same CDR3 protein become a single entry with the most common DNA and genes. These V and J calls originate from TCRdb's pipeline instead of the authors' own analysis. The sample table shows 200,000 to 250,000 distinct CDR3 sequences, and about 11% are seen once. The leading ten clones occupy 2% to 3% of the sample.

This clonotype was found many times. Its cognate antigen has yet to be identified. There are no base qualities to consult, and no much larger clone falls within one base. This TCR was sampled from a male donor with ankylosing spondylitis or in good health (not recorded which). Recombination connected TRBV29-1 to TRBJ2-1; a tentative D match to TRBD2 spans 7 bases. Sequenced: blood, either unsorted or a sorted T cell fraction (not recorded which). The sequenced DNA: TGCAGCCTAGGGGGGAGGGCCACCATTGAGCAGTTCTTC. It specifies CSLGGRATIEQFF.